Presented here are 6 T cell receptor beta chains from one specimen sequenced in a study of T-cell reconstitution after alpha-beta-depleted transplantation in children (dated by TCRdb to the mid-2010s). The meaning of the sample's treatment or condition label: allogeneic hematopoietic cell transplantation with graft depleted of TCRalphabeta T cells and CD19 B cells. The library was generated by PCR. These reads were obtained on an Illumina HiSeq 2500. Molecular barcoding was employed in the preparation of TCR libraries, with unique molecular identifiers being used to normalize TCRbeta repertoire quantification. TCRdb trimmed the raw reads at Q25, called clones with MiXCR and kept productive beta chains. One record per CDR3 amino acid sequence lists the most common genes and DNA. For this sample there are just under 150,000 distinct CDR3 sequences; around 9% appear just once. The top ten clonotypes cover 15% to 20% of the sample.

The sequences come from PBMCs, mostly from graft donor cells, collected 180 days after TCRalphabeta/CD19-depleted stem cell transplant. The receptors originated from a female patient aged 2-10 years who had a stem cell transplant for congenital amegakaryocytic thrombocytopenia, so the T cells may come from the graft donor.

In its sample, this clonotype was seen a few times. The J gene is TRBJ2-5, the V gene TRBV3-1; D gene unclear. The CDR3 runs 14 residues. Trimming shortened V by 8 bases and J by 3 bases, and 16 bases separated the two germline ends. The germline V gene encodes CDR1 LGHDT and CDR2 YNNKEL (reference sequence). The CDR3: CASSLRSGEETQYF. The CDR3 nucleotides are TGTGCCAGCTCCCTCCGCAGTGGAGAAGAGACCCAGTACTTC.

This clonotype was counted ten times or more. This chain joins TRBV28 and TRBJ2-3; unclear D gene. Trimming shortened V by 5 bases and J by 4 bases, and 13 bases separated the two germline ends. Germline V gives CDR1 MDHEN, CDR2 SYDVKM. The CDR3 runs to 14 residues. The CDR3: CASSPLIWADTQYF. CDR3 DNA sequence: TGTGCCAGCAGTCCTCTTATCTGGGCAGATACGCAGTATTTT.

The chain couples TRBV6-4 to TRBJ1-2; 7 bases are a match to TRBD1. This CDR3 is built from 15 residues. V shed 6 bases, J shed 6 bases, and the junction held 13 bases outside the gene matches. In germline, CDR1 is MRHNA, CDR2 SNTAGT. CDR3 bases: TGTGCCAGCAGGGACAGGCTCGGAACTATTAATGGCTACACCTTC. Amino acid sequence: CASRDRLGTINGYTF.

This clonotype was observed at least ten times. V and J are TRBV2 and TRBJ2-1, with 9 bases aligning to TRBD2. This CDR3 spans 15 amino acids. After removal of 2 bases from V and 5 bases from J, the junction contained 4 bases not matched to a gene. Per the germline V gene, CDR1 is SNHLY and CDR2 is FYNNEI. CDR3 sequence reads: CASSERASGDNEQFF. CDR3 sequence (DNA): TGTGCCAGCAGTGAAAGGGCTAGCGGGGACAATGAGCAGTTCTTC.

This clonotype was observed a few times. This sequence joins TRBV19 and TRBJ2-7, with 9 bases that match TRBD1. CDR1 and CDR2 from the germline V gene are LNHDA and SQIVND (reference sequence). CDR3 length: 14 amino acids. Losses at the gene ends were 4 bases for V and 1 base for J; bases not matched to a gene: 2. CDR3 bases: TGTGCCAGTAGTACGGACAGGGGATCCTACGAGCAGTACTTC. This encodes CASSTDRGSYEQYF.

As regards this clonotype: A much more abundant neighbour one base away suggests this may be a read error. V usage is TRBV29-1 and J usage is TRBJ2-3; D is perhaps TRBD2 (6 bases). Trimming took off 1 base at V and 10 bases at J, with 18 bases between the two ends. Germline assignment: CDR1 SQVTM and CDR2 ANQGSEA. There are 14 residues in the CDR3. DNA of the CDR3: TGCAGCGTTGAAGTGGGCACTAGCAGCGGTCCGCAGTATTTT. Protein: CSVEVGTSSGPQYF.